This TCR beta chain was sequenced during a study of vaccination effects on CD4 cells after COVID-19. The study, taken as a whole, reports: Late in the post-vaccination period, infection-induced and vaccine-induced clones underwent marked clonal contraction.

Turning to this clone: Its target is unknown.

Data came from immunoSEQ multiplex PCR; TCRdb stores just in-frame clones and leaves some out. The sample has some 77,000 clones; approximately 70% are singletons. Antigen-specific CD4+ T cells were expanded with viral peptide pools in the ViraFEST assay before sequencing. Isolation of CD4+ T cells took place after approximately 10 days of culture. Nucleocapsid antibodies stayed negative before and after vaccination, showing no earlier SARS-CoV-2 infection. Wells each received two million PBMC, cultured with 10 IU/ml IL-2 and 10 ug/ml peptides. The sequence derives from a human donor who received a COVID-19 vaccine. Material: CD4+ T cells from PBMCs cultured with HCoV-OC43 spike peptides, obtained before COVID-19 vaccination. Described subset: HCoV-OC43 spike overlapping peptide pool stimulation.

The CDR3, as DNA: TGCGCCAGCAGGTCACAGGGATTTTATGGGAATGGCTACACCTTC. It is translated as CASRSQGFYGNGYTF. This rearrangement joins TRBV5-1 to TRBJ1-2; possible D gene TRBD1, 6 bases. The CDR3 has 15 amino acids. The germline CDR1 and CDR2 sequences are SGHRS and YFSETQ. V lost 5 bases and J 6 bases, leaving 20 bases between the germline ends. The full variable domain, rest sourced from reference TRBV5-1 and TRBJ1-2, is KAGVTQTPRYLIKTRGQQVTLSCSPISGHRSVSWYQQTPGQGLQFLFEYFSETQRNKGNFPGRFSGRQFSNSRSEMNVSTLELGDSALYLCASRSQGFYGNGYTFGSGTRLTVV.